This entry features one T cell receptor (beta chain) sequence. It has no known antigen specificity. The input lacks base qualities; no much larger clone sits a single base away. Library preparation used PCR. This sample was sequenced with an Illumina HiSeq 4000. The TCR beta-chain CDR3 region of each patient was profiled by high-throughput sequencing. The authors' pipeline ran thus. A classifier to discriminate distant-metastatic papillary thyroid cancer patients was built from CDR3 differences across clinicopathological groups. Repertoire diversity was assessed with the Shannon index, and tumor-blood repertoire similarity with the Morisita-Horn index. TCRdb reprocessed the public reads (quality trimming at Q25 with fastp, clone calling with MiXCR) and kept in-frame beta chains. These V and J calls originate from TCRdb's pipeline instead of the authors' own analysis. The sample yields about 33,000 clones; 15% to 20% were counted once. The ten largest clones take up about an eighth of the sample.

This sample was taken from a study of metastatic and nonmetastatic thyroid tumors (TCRdb year 2020). Looking at the study overall: For patients with malignant and with benign thyroid disease, the researchers compared repertoires between peripheral blood samples and tumor or nodule tissue samples. General study outcomes and caveats: In both blood and tumor samples, malignant tumors were reported to have significantly higher TCR beta diversity than benign nodules.

No treatment had been received by any patient before thyroid surgery. Using T-cell receptor beta sequencing, the researchers looked back retrospectively at clinical samples from patients, gathered between about 2011 and 2019. As encoded in the germline V gene, CDR1 is MNHEY while CDR2 is SVGEGT. V drops 5 bases and J drops 7 bases, leaving 18 bases in between. Including the terminal cysteine and phenylalanine, the CDR3 comprises 15 residues. Just the 45-base CDR3 DNA is kept, in frame starting at base 1. The sequence links TRBV6-2 or TRBV6-3 to TRBJ2-1; a weak D assignment points to TRBD2 (5 bases agree). This clonotype originated in a male donor with papillary thyroid cancer or a benign thyroid nodule (not recorded which). Some clones in this sample may be carry-over from other donors' samples. Sequencing used blood. The sequenced DNA: TGTGCCAGCAGTCTAGAGGGTCCTCGCGGTAATGAGCAGTTCTTC. Its product reads: CASSLEGPRGNEQFF.